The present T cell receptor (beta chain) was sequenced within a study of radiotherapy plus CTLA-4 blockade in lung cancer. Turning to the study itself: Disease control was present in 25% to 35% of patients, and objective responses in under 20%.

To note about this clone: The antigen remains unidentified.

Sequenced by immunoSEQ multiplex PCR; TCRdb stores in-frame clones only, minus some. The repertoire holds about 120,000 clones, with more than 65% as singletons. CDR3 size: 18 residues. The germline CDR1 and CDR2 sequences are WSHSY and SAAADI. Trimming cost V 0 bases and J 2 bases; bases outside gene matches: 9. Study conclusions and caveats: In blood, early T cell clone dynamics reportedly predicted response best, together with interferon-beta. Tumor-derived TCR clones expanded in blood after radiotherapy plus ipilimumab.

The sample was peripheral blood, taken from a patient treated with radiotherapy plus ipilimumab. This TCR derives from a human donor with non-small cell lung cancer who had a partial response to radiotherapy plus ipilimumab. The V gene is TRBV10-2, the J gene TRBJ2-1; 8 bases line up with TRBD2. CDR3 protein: CASSESTPRLAPYNEQFF. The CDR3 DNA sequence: TGCGCCAGCAGTGAGTCGACTCCCCGACTAGCGCCCTACAATGAGCAGTTCTTC.